This T cell receptor (beta chain) originates from a study of identical twins. Study-wide points: Modelling underestimated the level of out-of-frame TCR alpha sharing observed in monozygotic twins. Analyses based on zero insertions could be partly confounded by invariant MAIT and iNKT cells.

The V gene lost 11 bases and the J gene lost 0 bases, with 10 bases spanning the gap. CDR3 length: 12 residues. Germline values: CDR1 MNHNY, CDR2 SVGAGI (reference sequence). A universal primer binding site was introduced by template switching. The final cDNA contained unique molecular identifiers. TCRdb itself ran the 5' RACE reads through MiXCR, one entry per CDR3 protein. The table lists some 1,600,000 distinct CDR3 sequences, around 29% of them singletons. A word on this clonotype: Its antigen remains unidentified. A read error may explain this, as a much larger clone is one base away.

The specimen was cord blood. The chain couples TRBV6-6 to TRBJ1-2; no clear D. This TCR was sampled from a newborn girl in good health. In DNA, the CDR3 is TGTGCCGGCACGCAGGCTAACTATGGCTACACCTTC. Encoded protein: CAGTQANYGYTF.